This T cell receptor beta chain was sequenced during a study of early T cells in non-severe SARS-CoV-2 infection. Study context: Sequencing targeted bulk RNA from unsorted whole blood, leaving chains unpaired. Study outcomes and limitations: VDJdb matches were skewed toward anti-spike CD8 T cell responses.

As to this clonotype: Its antigen is not known.

The protocol attached unique molecular identifiers to individual cDNA molecules. TCRdb processed the 5' RACE reads anew with MiXCR; each CDR3 protein has one entry. This table holds about 80,000 distinct CDR3 sequences, less than 5.5% found once. The origin of this receptor is an adult who was a healthcare worker with PCR-confirmed SARS-CoV-2 infection or an uninfected control (not recorded which). Material: whole blood, obtained at baseline.

CDR3 in DNA: TGTGCCAGCAGCCTACTTTGGGGTATGATCGGGGAGCTGTTTTTT. Translating it yields CASSLLWGMIGELFF. This sequence joins TRBV7-2 and TRBJ2-2; D is ambiguous. The V end lost 5 bases, the J end lost 7 bases, and 17 bases lay between the germline ends. Germline loops: CDR1 SGHTA, CDR2 FQGNSA. The CDR3 has 15 residues.